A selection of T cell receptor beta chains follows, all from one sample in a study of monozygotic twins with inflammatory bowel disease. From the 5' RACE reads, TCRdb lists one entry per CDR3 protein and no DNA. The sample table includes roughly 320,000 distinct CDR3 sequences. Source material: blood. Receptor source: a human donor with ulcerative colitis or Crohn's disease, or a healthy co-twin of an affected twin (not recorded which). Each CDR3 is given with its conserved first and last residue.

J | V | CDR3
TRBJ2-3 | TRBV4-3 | CASSHLQGETQVRTQYF
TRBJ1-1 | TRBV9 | CASSNRQAEAFF
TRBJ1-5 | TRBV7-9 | CATGWDNQPQHF
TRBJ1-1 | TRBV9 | CASSGAGREAFF
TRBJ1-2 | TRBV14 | CASSQDRTALSGYTF
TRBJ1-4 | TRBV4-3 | CASSLDRTTNEKLFF
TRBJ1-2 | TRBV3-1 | CASRTRTAWTF
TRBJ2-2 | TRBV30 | CAWSVTRSATGELFF
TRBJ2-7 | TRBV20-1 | CSARDPPSYEQYF
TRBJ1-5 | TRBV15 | CATSNRDRDGQPQHF
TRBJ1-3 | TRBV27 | CASSSGWTGTGNTIYF
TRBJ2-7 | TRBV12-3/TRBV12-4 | CASTSWAGGRYEQYF
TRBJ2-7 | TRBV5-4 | CASSLVGTRVHEQYF
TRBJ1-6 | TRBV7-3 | CASSLMARGRGNNSPLHF
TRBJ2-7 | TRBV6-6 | CASWRSYEQYF
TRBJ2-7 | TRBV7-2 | CASSPPTSGRLSEQYF
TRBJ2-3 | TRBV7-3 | CASSQTHSTDTQYF
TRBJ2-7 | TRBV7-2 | CASSWTSGEQYF
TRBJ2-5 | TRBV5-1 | CASSLESVGETQYF